These 5 T cell receptor beta chains came from one sample sequenced in a study of lymphopenia after photon versus proton radiotherapy. Only in-frame clones appear in the TCRdb table, and some are missing; sequencing was by immunoSEQ multiplex PCR. The profile shows approximately 65,000 clones, over 70% of them singletons. Sequences were derived from peripheral blood, sampled from a patient treated with proton-based radiotherapy. The receptors here all came from a man older than 75 with esophageal cancer.

The V call is TRBV29-1, the J call TRBJ2-7; the match to TRBD1 covers 9 bases. The CDR3 spans 12 residues. Trimming at V came to 4 bases and at J to 6 bases, leaving 4 bases not matched to a gene. Per the germline V gene, CDR1 is SQVTM and CDR2 is ANQGSEA. The CDR3, as DNA: TGCAGCGTTGGGACAGGGGTAGGCGAGCAGTACTTC. This gives the protein CSVGTGVGEQYF.

The chain's CDR3 is CASRFLTQGNTEAFF. The CDR3 region has the DNA TGTGCCAGCCGATTCCTCACACAGGGAAACACTGAAGCTTTCTTT. The rearrangement links TRBV6-5 to TRBJ1-1; D is perhaps TRBD1 (6 bases). Germline V gene lookup returns CDR1 MNHEY and CDR2 SVGAGI. V lost 8 bases, J lost 2 bases, and 18 bases lay in between. The CDR3 covers 15 residues.

The V call is TRBV18, the J call TRBJ2-3; 7 nucleotides match TRBD1. V trimming: 4 bases; J trimming: 4 bases; junction bases outside the gene matches: 11. CDR3 length: 16 residues. The germline gives CDR1 KGHSH, CDR2 LQKENI. CDR3 sequence reads: CASSLTTGREADTQYF. The DNA for the CDR3 is TGTGCCAGCTCACTTACGACAGGGCGTGAGGCAGATACGCAGTATTTT.

This clone has a handful of counts. The chain combines TRBV7-6 with TRBJ1-4; possible D gene TRBD1, 6 bases. This CDR3 contains 15 residues. From germline, CDR1 is SGHVS and CDR2 FNYEAQ. Trimming stripped 1 base from V and 6 bases from J, with 12 bases between. CDR3 protein: CASSLGGAQDEKLFF. CDR3 bases: TGTGCCAGCAGCTTAGGGGGGGCCCAGGATGAAAAACTGTTTTTT.

This clone was counted a few times. The gene calls are TRBV7-9 and TRBJ1-1; D gene uncertain. V lost 2 bases and J lost 11, with 9 bases in between. Germline assignment: CDR1 SEHNR and CDR2 FQNEAQ (reference sequence). The CDR3 is made up of 11 amino acids. The CDR3 loop is CASSLRGRAFF. CDR3 DNA sequence: TGTGCCAGCAGCTTACGAGGGAGGGCTTTCTTT.